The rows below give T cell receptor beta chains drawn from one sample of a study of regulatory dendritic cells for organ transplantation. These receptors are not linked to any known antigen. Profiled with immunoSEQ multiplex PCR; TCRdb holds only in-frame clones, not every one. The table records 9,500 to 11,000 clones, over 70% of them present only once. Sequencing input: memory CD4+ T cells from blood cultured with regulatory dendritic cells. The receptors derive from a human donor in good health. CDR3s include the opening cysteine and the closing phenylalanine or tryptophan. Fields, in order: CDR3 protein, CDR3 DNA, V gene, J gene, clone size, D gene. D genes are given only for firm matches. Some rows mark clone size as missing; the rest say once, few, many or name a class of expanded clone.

CASSRGTDYEQYF	TGTGCCAGCAGCCGCGGGACAGATTACGAGCAGTACTTC	TRBV7-7	TRBJ2-7	few	-
CASSTSGGEDTQYF	TGTGCCAGCAGTACTAGCGGGGGGGAGGATACGCAGTATTTT	TRBV6-6	TRBJ2-3	few	TRBD2
CASSISAVGNNYGYTF	TGTGCCAGTAGTATTAGCGCAGTGGGAAATAACTATGGCTACACCTTC	TRBV19	TRBJ1-2	-	-
CASSVNSGADTQYF	TGTGCCAGCAGCGTAAATAGCGGGGCAGATACGCAGTATTTT	TRBV9	TRBJ2-3	-	TRBD2
CASSYDGYANYGYTF	TGTGCCAGCAGTTATGACGGGTACGCTAACTATGGCTACACCTTC	TRBV6-5	TRBJ1-2	medium-sized	-
CASSPRTGGAETQYF	TGCGCCAGCAGCCCCAGGACAGGGGGCGCAGAGACCCAGTACTTC	TRBV5-1	TRBJ2-5	few	TRBD1
CASSEWTSKAHEQYF	TGTGCCAGCAGTGAGTGGACATCGAAGGCTCACGAGCAGTACTTC	TRBV6-1	TRBJ2-7	-	-
CASSKIVGRVAGELFF	TGTGCCAGCAGCAAAATTGTAGGCAGGGTAGCCGGGGAGCTGTTTTTT	TRBV21-1	TRBJ2-2	-	-
CASSGSGGRDTQYF	TGTGCCAGCAGTGGAAGCGGGGGCAGAGATACGCAGTATTTT	TRBV2	TRBJ2-3	-	TRBD2
CASSNSGGADTQYF	TGTGCCAGCAGCAATAGCGGGGGGGCAGATACGCAGTATTTT	TRBV7-2	TRBJ2-3	-	TRBD2
CSVGEGQQGYTF	TGCAGCGTTGGCGAGGGACAGCAGGGCTACACCTTC	TRBV29-1	TRBJ1-2	-	TRBD1
CASSLYSGGANEQFF	TGTGCCAGCAGCCTCTATAGCGGGGGGGCCAATGAGCAGTTCTTC	TRBV7-2	TRBJ2-1	-	TRBD2
CASSLASPPIDTQYF	TGCGCCAGCAGCTTAGCGTCCCCCCCCATAGATACGCAGTATTTT	TRBV5-1	TRBJ2-3	medium-sized	-
CASSLGALFPPEAFF	TGTGCCAGCAGCTTAGGGGCACTCTTTCCTCCCGAAGCTTTCTTT	TRBV7-9	TRBJ1-1	-	-
CASQPTEGTQYF	TGTGCCAGCCAGCCAACCGAGGGGACCCAGTACTTC	TRBV6-1	TRBJ2-5	-	-
CASMQDMNTEAFF	TGTGCCAGCATGCAGGATATGAACACTGAAGCTTTCTTT	TRBV6-5	TRBJ1-1	-	-
CASSQEDWTGGPFFLNSPLHF	TGCGCCAGCAGCCAAGAAGACTGGACAGGGGGTCCCTTCTTCCTTAATTCACCCCTCCACTTT	TRBV4-1	TRBJ1-6	-	TRBD1
CASSQDWPDGDTQYF	TGCGCCAGCAGCCAAGATTGGCCAGATGGAGATACGCAGTATTTT	TRBV4-1	TRBJ2-3	-	-
CASSHGDRIFDF	TGTGCCAGCAGTCACGGGGACAGGATATTTGACTTT	TRBV6-6	TRBJ1-6	few	TRBD1
CASSLPDREQFF	TGTGCCAGCAGCCTCCCGGACAGAGAGCAGTTCTTC	TRBV11-3	TRBJ2-1	-	-
CASAPVGGGTDTQYF	TGTGCCAGCGCCCCGGTGGGGGGGGGCACAGATACGCAGTATTTT	TRBV6-1	TRBJ2-3	-	TRBD2
CASTPGRTNYEQYF	TGTGCCAGCACCCCTGGCAGGACAAACTACGAGCAGTACTTC	TRBV28	TRBJ2-7	few	-
CASRMRGRDEQFF	TGTGCCAGCAGAATGCGGGGGAGGGATGAGCAGTTCTTC	TRBV11-3	TRBJ2-1	once	TRBD2
CASSPSGGSEKLFF	TGTGCCAGCTCACCATCGGGGGGAAGCGAAAAACTGTTTTTT	TRBV18	TRBJ1-4	-	-
CASSNPARGNTEAFF	TGTGCCAGCAGTAATCCCGCCAGGGGGAACACTGAAGCTTTCTTT	TRBV6-5	TRBJ1-1	-	-
CASRGPFEAFF	TGTGCCAGCAGGGGCCCTTTTGAAGCTTTCTTT	TRBV14	TRBJ1-1	-	-
CASSDRQVNFGGYTF	TGTGCCAGCAGCGACCGTCAGGTTAATTTTGGTGGCTACACCTTC	TRBV2	TRBJ1-2	once	-